The clone carrying this T cell receptor beta chain was observed a few times. Its target is unknown. TCRdb analysed the RT-PCR reads with MiXCR anew, one entry per CDR3 protein. The sample has some 520,000 distinct CDR3 sequences, approximately 15% seen once. This sample is drawn from a study of response to subunit inactivated influenza vaccine. Study-wide findings and caveats: Few additional T cells are recruited per seasonal influenza vaccination, authors suggested.

The clonotype originates from a man aged 50 to 69 who received an inactivated influenza vaccine. The material sequenced was CD4+ T cells sorted from PBMCs, taken roughly 24 months after vaccination.

DNA for the CDR3: TGTGCCAGCAGGTGGGACAGGGACAATGAGCAGTTCTTC. Its protein product is CASRWDRDNEQFF. This chain joins TRBV28 and TRBJ2-1; 9 nucleotides align to TRBD1. The CDR3 covers 13 residues. The V gene's germline CDR1 is MDHEN and CDR2 SYDVKM. J gave up 5 bases and V 6 bases, and 2 bases lay outside the gene matches.